These 24 T cell receptor beta chains share one sample of origin, sequenced in a study of cytomegalovirus exposure and HLA in healthy donors. Researchers ran the PCR with 60 Vbeta and 13 Jbeta primers. Only in-frame clones appear in the TCRdb table, and some are missing; sequencing was by immunoSEQ multiplex PCR. The sample shows 60,000 to 70,000 clones, about 60% of them seen only once. Sequenced input: PBMCs. The receptors were gathered from a woman between 50 and 59 years old in good health and CMV-seronegative.

The gene calls are TRBV5-1 and TRBJ2-2, with TRBD2 identical over 10 bases. The CDR3 has 16 amino acids. Trimming at V came to 0 bases and at J to 7 bases, leaving 6 bases not matched to a gene. Germline V CDR1 and CDR2: SGHRS, YFSETQ. CDR3 nucleotides: TGCGCCAGCAGCTTGGACCTAGCGGGAGCCGGCGGGGAGCTGTTTTTT. This encodes CASSLDLAGAGGELFF.

The rearrangement joins TRBV6-5 to TRBJ2-5, with 8 bases that match TRBD2. With 2 bases clipped from V and 4 bases from J, the junction kept 6 bases outside the gene matches. Germline V gives CDR1 MNHEY, CDR2 SVGAGI. This CDR3 spans 15 amino acids. Written as DNA, the CDR3 is TGTGCCAGCAGTTACGGCGGGAGGAGGGGAGAGACCCAGTACTTC. This sequence encodes CASSYGGRRGETQYF.

This chain uses TRBV6-5 with TRBJ1-2; D is unclear. The CDR3 has 14 amino acids. Trimming cost V 2 bases and J 0 bases, with 7 bases left between them. Looked up from germline, CDR1 is MNHEY and CDR2 is SVGAGI. Here the CDR3 reads CASSYLGANYGYTF. The CDR3 region has the DNA TGTGCCAGCAGTTACCTGGGAGCTAACTATGGCTACACCTTC.

The gene calls are TRBV7-2 and TRBJ2-5; 14 bases match TRBD2. Unmatched junction bases numbered 11, after V lost 6 bases and J lost 5 bases. There are 17 residues in the CDR3. Germline-derived CDR1 and CDR2 are SGHTA and FQGNSA. CDR3 DNA sequence: TGTGCCAGCAGGTCGCGGGGGGGACTAGCGGGAGTTGAGACCCAGTACTTC. Translating it yields CASRSRGGLAGVETQYF.

The V and J genes are TRBV27 and TRBJ1-5; TRBD1 aligns across 7 bases. V was clipped by 4 bases and J by 5 bases; unmatched bases: 5. In germline, CDR1 is MNHEY, CDR2 SMNVEV (reference sequence). CDR3 length: 14 residues. Here the CDR3 reads CASSWDRLYQPQHF. The CDR3 DNA reads as TGTGCCAGCAGTTGGGACAGACTATATCAGCCCCAGCATTTT.

This chain joins TRBV5-1 and TRBJ2-7; tentative D call: TRBD2 (6 bases). Germline CDR1 reads SGHRS; CDR2 reads YFSETQ. This CDR3 region has 14 residues. Trimming shortened V by 0 bases and J by 3 bases, and 10 bases separated the two germline ends. The CDR3 DNA follows: TGCGCCAGCAGCTTGGGGGGGGATAACTACGAGCAGTACTTC. This encodes CASSLGGDNYEQYF.

This clone showed up just once. CDR3 DNA sequence: TGCGCCAGCAGTGCTGACAGGGGCACAGATACGCAGTATTTT. It codes for CASSADRGTDTQYF. The chain is built from TRBV10-1 and TRBJ2-3; 7 bases line up with TRBD1. Germline V gives CDR1 WNHNN, CDR2 SYGVQD (reference sequence). CDR3 length: 14 residues. V shed 4 bases and J 1 base; nucleotides not matched to a gene: 2.

This chain uses TRBV6-5 with TRBJ1-2, with 7 bases matching TRBD1. Germline CDR1 and CDR2: MNHEY and SVGAGI. There are 14 residues in the CDR3. The V gene end was trimmed by 5 bases and the J gene end by 5 bases; junction bases not matched to a gene: 8. The CDR3 bases are TGTGCCAGCAGTACCGGGGACAGCAGATATGGCTACACCTTC. Translation gives CASSTGDSRYGYTF.

Only a few counts were recorded for this clone. The chain carries TRBV5-4 and TRBJ1-1, with TRBD1 identical over 8 bases. CDR1 is SGHNT, CDR2 YYREEE, per germline (reference sequence). This CDR3 has 15 residues. The V and J ends lost 2 bases and 1 base, in that order; junction bases with no gene match: 4. The CDR3 is CASSLQGVGNTEAFF. CDR3 nucleotide sequence: TGTGCCAGCAGCTTACAGGGGGTAGGGAACACTGAAGCTTTCTTT.

The rearrangement uses TRBV7-6 and TRBJ2-7; the D gene is possibly TRBD2 (5 bases). This CDR3 has 13 residues. V was clipped by 3 bases and J by 2 bases, with 8 bases between them. The germline gives CDR1 SGHVS, CDR2 FNYEAQ. CDR3 DNA: TGTGCCAGCAGCTTTGGACTGACCTACGAGCAGTACTTC. Its protein is CASSFGLTYEQYF.

CDR3 loop: CASSLEQQETQYF. The CDR3 nucleotides read TGTGCCAGCAGCTTGGAACAGCAAGAGACCCAGTACTTC. J is TRBJ2-5 and V is TRBV5-4, with unresolved D. Trimming pared 0 bases from V and 2 bases from J, leaving 5 bases between. The CDR3 sequence is 13 residues long. Germline CDR1 and CDR2: SGHNT and YYREEE (reference sequence). Full variable domain (rest looked up from reference TRBV5-4 and TRBJ2-5): ETGVTQSPTHLIKTRGQQVTLRCSSQSGHNTVSWYQQALGQGPQFIFQYYREEENGRGNFPPRFSGLQFPNYSSELNVNALELDDSALYLCASSLEQQETQYFGPGTRLLVL.

The V call is TRBV30, the J call TRBJ1-4, with D perhaps matching TRBD1 (5 bases). The germline V and J ends were trimmed by 4 bases and 7 bases, with 16 bases remaining between them. Looked up from germline, CDR1 is GTSNPN and CDR2 is SVGIG (reference sequence). CDR3 size: 14 residues. CDR3 sequence (DNA): TGTGCCTGGAACTCGGACGGCGGGGCTGAAAAACTGTTTTTT. Its translation: CAWNSDGGAEKLFF.

The V and J genes are TRBV28 and TRBJ2-7; D might be TRBD2 (6 bases). The CDR3 extends over 17 amino acids. CDR1 MDHEN and CDR2 SYDVKM come from the germline V gene. V gave up 3 bases and J gave up 3 bases, with 21 bases separating them. CDR3 residues: CASSFFPGVGGGYEQYF. The CDR3 DNA is TGTGCCAGCAGTTTTTTCCCTGGTGTGGGAGGAGGCTACGAGCAGTACTTC.

This clone was detected only a few times. The rearrangement links TRBV5-1 to TRBJ1-2; perhaps TRBD1 as D (6 bases). Germline lookup yields CDR1 SGHRS and CDR2 YFSETQ. Between the trimmed V and J ends, which lost 1 base and 2 bases, there was a span of 12 bases. The CDR3 has 15 amino acids. As DNA, the CDR3 is TGCGCCAGCAGCTTGACAACCGGACAGAACTATGGCTACACCTTC. Translation gives CASSLTTGQNYGYTF. The whole variable domain, remainder taken from reference TRBV5-1 and TRBJ1-2, is KAGVTQTPRYLIKTRGQQVTLSCSPISGHRSVSWYQQTPGQGLQFLFEYFSETQRNKGNFPGRFSGRQFSNSRSEMNVSTLELGDSALYLCASSLTTGQNYGYTFGSGTRLTVV.

J is TRBJ1-5 and V is TRBV29-1, with unresolved D. CDR3 length equals 12 residues. The V gene lost 4 bases and the J gene lost 9 bases, with 13 bases spanning the gap. Germline assignment: CDR1 SQVTM and CDR2 ANQGSEA. CDR3 in amino acids: CSVAPENGPQHF. CDR3 DNA sequence: TGCAGCGTTGCTCCCGAGAATGGGCCCCAGCATTTT.

The CDR3 region has the DNA TGCAGCGCTTCGGGACCTAGCGGTTACTACAATGAGCAGTTCTTC. It encodes CSASGPSGYYNEQFF. This sequence joins TRBV29-1 and TRBJ2-1; 7 bases align to TRBD2. Losses at the gene ends were 7 bases for V and 3 bases for J; bases not matched to a gene: 12. CDR1 and CDR2 from the germline V gene are SQVTM and ANQGSEA. This CDR3 has 15 residues.

This clone was found a few times. This chain joins TRBV6-5 and TRBJ2-1; weak D call: TRBD2 (6 bases). Per the germline V gene, CDR1 is MNHEY and CDR2 is SVGAGI. V dropped 8 bases and J dropped 3 bases, with 11 bases sitting between them. The CDR3 loop spans 13 amino acids. CDR3 protein: CASGLAVYNEQFF. DNA of the CDR3: TGTGCCAGCGGTTTAGCGGTCTACAATGAGCAGTTCTTC.

This chain connects TRBV5-1 to TRBJ2-7; 12 bases match TRBD1. This CDR3 has 16 residues. Germline V CDR1 and CDR2: SGHRS, YFSETQ. Trimming removed 3 bases from V and 7 bases from J; junction bases left unmatched: 11. The CDR3 bases are TGCGCCAGCAGCTGGGCCCCGGGACAGGGGGCGGGTGAGCAGTACTTC. Translation: CASSWAPGQGAGEQYF.

This chain links TRBV14 with TRBJ1-2; D call uncertain. Germline V gene lookup returns CDR1 SGHDN and CDR2 FVKESK. Trimming stripped 8 bases from V and 3 bases from J, with 13 bases between. CDR3 length: 13 amino acids. The CDR3 nucleotides read TGTGCCAGCGCCGCAGCCGGGGACTATGGCTACACCTTC. Translating gives CASAAAGDYGYTF.

The V gene is TRBV9, the J gene TRBJ2-5; 11 nucleotides agree with TRBD2. Per the germline V gene, CDR1 is SGDLS and CDR2 is YYNGEE. The CDR3 extends over 16 amino acids. Trimming removed 2 bases from V and 5 bases from J; junction bases left unmatched: 8. DNA for the CDR3: TGTGCCAGCAGCGTGGCCGGACTAGCGGGTGGGGAGACCCAGTACTTC. Translating it yields CASSVAGLAGGETQYF.

V usage is TRBV5-4 and J usage is TRBJ2-1; maybe TRBD1 (8 bases). From germline, CDR1 is SGHNT and CDR2 YYREEE (reference sequence). The V and J ends lost 1 base and 1 base respectively, with 15 bases between them. This CDR3 contains 17 residues. This chain's CDR3 is CASSLQAGQVSYNEQFF. The CDR3 DNA is TGTGCCAGCAGCTTGCAAGCGGGACAGGTTTCCTACAATGAGCAGTTCTTC.

The chain is built from TRBV5-1 and TRBJ1-1; TRBD1 matches 8 bases. Germline V gene lookup returns CDR1 SGHRS and CDR2 YFSETQ. The junction had 8 bases not matched to a gene; V was cut back by 4 bases and J by 6 bases. CDR3 size: 14 residues. This CDR3 is CASSQGQVESEAFF. In nucleotides, the CDR3 is TGCGCCAGCAGCCAGGGACAGGTAGAATCTGAAGCTTTCTTT.

This clone has at least ten counts. V is TRBV5-1 and J is TRBJ2-5; tentative D call: TRBD1 (6 bases). The V gene's germline CDR1 is SGHRS and CDR2 YFSETQ. V lost 4 bases to trimming and J lost 0 bases, with 10 bases between them. The CDR3 is 14 amino acids. The CDR3 DNA is TGCGCCAGCAGCCCCGGACAGTACCAAGAGACCCAGTACTTC. This gives the protein CASSPGQYQETQYF.

The chain recombines TRBV9 with TRBJ2-1; 7 nucleotides match TRBD2. Unmatched junction bases numbered 5, after V lost 5 bases and J lost 0 bases. Germline lookup yields CDR1 SGDLS and CDR2 YYNGEE. The CDR3 totals 15 residues. The CDR3 coding sequence is TGTGCCAGCAGGGGAGGGGCTAGCTCCTACAATGAGCAGTTCTTC. Translated, it gives CASRGGASSYNEQFF. The whole variable domain, remainder taken from reference TRBV9 and TRBJ2-1, is DSGVTQTPKHLITATGQRVTLRCSPRSGDLSVYWYQQSLDQGLQFLIQYYNGEERAKGNILERFSAQQFPDLHSELNLSSLELGDSALYFCASRGGASSYNEQFFGPGTRLTVL.